The T cell receptor (beta chain) described here comes from a study of shared clonotypes between healthy human individuals. Germline CDR1 and CDR2: SGHTA and FQGNSA. V lost 5 bases and J lost 10, with 15 bases in between. This CDR3 has 14 residues. Only Caucasian adults living in Nashville, Tennessee served as donors. In replicate PCRs of unsorted PBMC, 250 to 350 ng DNA, roughly 30,000 T cell genomes, was used. Method: immunoSEQ multiplex PCR; TCRdb's copy keeps in-frame clones and lacks some. The sample records about 480,000 clones, over 75% being singletons. The clonotype originates from a woman aged 35 to 49 in good health. Some clones in this sample may be carry-over from other donors' samples. What was sequenced was PBMCs. The chain has TRBV7-2 and TRBJ1-6, with a weak D call TRBD1 (6 bases). CDR3 residues: CASSEEGVGSPLHF. CDR3 in DNA: TGTGCCAGCAGCGAAGAGGGGGTAGGGTCACCCCTCCACTTT.